The present T cell receptor beta chain was sequenced within a study of cytomegalovirus exposure and HLA in healthy donors. Primers: 60 Vbeta forward and 13 Jbeta reverse. Clones were read by immunoSEQ multiplex PCR, and TCRdb kept only the in-frame ones, dropping some. The repertoire consists of fewer than 250,000 clones, with about 89% occurring once and the leading ten covering about 1.2%. For this clone: Other DNA sequences in the same sample also yield this CDR3.

The clonotype comes from a man aged 30 to 45 in good health and CMV-seronegative. The sequenced material came from PBMCs.

As DNA, the CDR3 is TGTGCCAGCAGCGTAGTACAGGGTGGCACTGAAGCTTTCTTT. It yields the protein CASSVVQGGTEAFF. This sequence joins TRBV9 and TRBJ1-1; D possibly corresponds to TRBD1 (6 bases). Germline CDR1 and CDR2: SGDLS and YYNGEE. Trimming took 0 bases from V and 4 from J, leaving 10 bases between them. The CDR3 runs 14 residues.